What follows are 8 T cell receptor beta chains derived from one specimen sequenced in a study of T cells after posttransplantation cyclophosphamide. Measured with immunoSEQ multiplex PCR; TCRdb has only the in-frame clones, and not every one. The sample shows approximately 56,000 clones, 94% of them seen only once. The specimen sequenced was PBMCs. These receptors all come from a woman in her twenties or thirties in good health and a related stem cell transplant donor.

In nucleotides, the CDR3 is TGTGCCAGCAGCAAAAGGGACAGGGAGCACCGAAAACTGTTTTTT. It encodes CASSKRDREHRKLFF. V gene TRBV28 combines with J gene TRBJ1-4, with 9 bases lining up with TRBD1. Trimming at V came to 6 bases and at J to 10 bases, leaving 12 bases not matched to a gene. Germline V gene sequence: CDR1 MDHEN, CDR2 SYDVKM. This CDR3 has 15 residues.

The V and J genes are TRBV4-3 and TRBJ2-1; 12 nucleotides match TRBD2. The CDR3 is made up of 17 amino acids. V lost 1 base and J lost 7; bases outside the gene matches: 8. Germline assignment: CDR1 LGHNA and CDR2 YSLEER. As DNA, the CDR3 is TGCGCCAGCAGCCAAGTACCTAGCGGGGGGGCGCGAAATGAGCAGTTCTTC. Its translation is CASSQVPSGGARNEQFF.

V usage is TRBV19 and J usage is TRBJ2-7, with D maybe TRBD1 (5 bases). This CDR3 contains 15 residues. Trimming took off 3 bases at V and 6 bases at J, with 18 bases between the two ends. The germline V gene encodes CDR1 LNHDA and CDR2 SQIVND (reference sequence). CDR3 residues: CASSIGQGRGVEQYF. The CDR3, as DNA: TGTGCCAGTAGTATCGGGCAGGGTAGGGGTGTCGAGCAGTACTTC.

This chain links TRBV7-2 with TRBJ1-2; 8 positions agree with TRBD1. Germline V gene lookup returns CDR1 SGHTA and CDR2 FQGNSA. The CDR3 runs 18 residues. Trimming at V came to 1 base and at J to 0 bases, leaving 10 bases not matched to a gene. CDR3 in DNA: TGTGCCAGCAGCTTAGGAGGACAGGGTTTTTTCCCTAACTATGGCTACACCTTC. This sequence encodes CASSLGGQGFFPNYGYTF.

The CDR3 DNA is TGTGCCAGCAGTCGGAAAGCGGGGGGGTACTACAATGAGCAGTTCTTC. It yields the protein CASSRKAGGYYNEQFF. The rearrangement links TRBV5-4 to TRBJ2-1; TRBD2 matches 10 bases. With 5 bases clipped from V and 3 bases from J, the junction kept 8 bases outside the gene matches. The CDR3 runs 16 residues. CDR1 is SGHNT, CDR2 YYREEE, per germline (reference sequence).

CDR3 in amino acids: CASSAQRPGEQYF. DNA for the CDR3: TGTGCCAGCAGTGCGCAGAGGCCGGGGGAGCAGTACTTC. The chain combines TRBV2 with TRBJ2-7, with D maybe TRBD2 (5 bases). V was clipped by 4 bases and J by 7 bases, with 14 bases between them. The CDR3 contains 13 residues. Germline lookup yields CDR1 SNHLY and CDR2 FYNNEI.

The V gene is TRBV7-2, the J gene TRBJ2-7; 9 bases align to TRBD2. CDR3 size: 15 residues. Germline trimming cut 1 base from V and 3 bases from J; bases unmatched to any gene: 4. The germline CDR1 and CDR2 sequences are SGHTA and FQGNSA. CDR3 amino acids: CASSLEASGVYEQYF. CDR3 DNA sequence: TGTGCCAGCAGCTTAGAAGCTAGCGGGGTCTACGAGCAGTACTTC.

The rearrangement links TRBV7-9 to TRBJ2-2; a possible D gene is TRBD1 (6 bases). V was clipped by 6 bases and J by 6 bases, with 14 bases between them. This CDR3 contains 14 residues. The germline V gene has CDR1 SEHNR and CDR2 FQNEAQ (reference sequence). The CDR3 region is CASSPTGTAGELFF. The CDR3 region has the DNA TGTGCCAGCAGTCCCACAGGGACGGCCGGGGAGCTGTTTTTT.